These T cell receptor beta chains were read from a single sample in a study of glioma-infiltrating T cells after dendritic cell vaccination. The method was immunoSEQ multiplex PCR; TCRdb's version includes in-frame clones alone and lacks a portion of them. The sample gives 85,000 or so clones, 85% of which show up once; more than 8% is in the top ten. This sample comprised blood, obtained after dendritic cell vaccination. These receptors were obtained from a human donor with glioblastoma. Each CDR3 is given with its conserved first and last residue. The order of the fields is V gene, D gene, clone size, J gene, CDR3 protein, CDR3 DNA. A D gene is named only where the DNA matches it firmly. Only part of the rows carry a size: once, few, many, or a class if the clone is expanded.

>TRBV15|-|-|TRBJ2-1
CATSSTPRGKVYEQFF
TGTGCCACCAGCAGTACCCCCAGGGGTAAAGTTTATGAGCAGTTCTTC
>TRBV5-6|TRBD2|-|TRBJ2-1
CASSLAGVLAGARSHEQFF
TGTGCCAGCAGCTTGGCGGGGGTTCTAGCGGGAGCCAGATCTCATGAGCAGTTCTTC
>TRBV19|-|-|TRBJ1-1
CATAGQRNTEAFF
TGTGCCACCGCGGGGCAGAGGAACACTGAAGCTTTCTTT
>TRBV28|TRBD1|-|TRBJ2-3
CAGQRQGNTDTQYF
TGTGCCGGACAAAGACAGGGGAACACAGATACGCAGTATTTT
>TRBV2|TRBD1|-|TRBJ1-1
CASTRGLNTEAFF
TGTGCCAGCACAAGGGGGCTGAACACTGAAGCTTTCTTT
>TRBV28|TRBD2|-|TRBJ2-5
CASSLSGSQQETQYF
TGTGCCAGCAGCTTGAGCGGGAGTCAACAAGAGACCCAGTACTTC
>TRBV5-1|TRBD1|-|TRBJ1-3
CASSLQAMGQGKGPEDF
TGCGCCAGCAGCCTACAAGCCATGGGACAGGGAAAGGGTCCTGAGGATTTT
>TRBV28|TRBD1|-|TRBJ2-5
CASSLGTGVKETQYF
TGTGCCAGCAGTTTAGGGACAGGGGTGAAAGAGACCCAGTACTTC
>TRBV9|-|-|TRBJ1-1
CASSVGGSGEAFF
TGTGCCAGCAGCGTAGGAGGCTCCGGTGAAGCTTTCTTT
>TRBV7-9|-|once|TRBJ1-1
CASRQLGGTEAFF
TGTGCCAGCCGGCAACTCGGGGGCACTGAAGCTTTCTTT
>TRBV6-4|-|few|TRBJ2-3
CASSAGSRADTQYF
TGTGCCAGCAGTGCGGGGAGTCGAGCGGATACGCAGTATTTT
>TRBV4-2|-|-|TRBJ2-2
CASSQVIGGRANTGELFF
TGTGCCAGCAGCCAAGTCATTGGAGGCAGAGCGAACACCGGGGAGCTGTTTTTT
>TRBV2|TRBD2|-|TRBJ2-2
CASSGVAAGAGELFF
TGTGCCAGCAGTGGGGTGGCGGCGGGGGCCGGGGAGCTGTTTTTT
>TRBV6-6|-|-|TRBJ1-2
CASSYSTGYGYTF
TGTGCCAGCAGTTACTCGACGGGTTATGGCTACACCTTC
>TRBV5-1|-|-|TRBJ1-2
CASSFTQGKGYTF
TGCGCCAGCAGCTTTACACAGGGAAAGGGCTACACCTTC
>TRBV7-2|TRBD1|-|TRBJ2-1
CASANDRGWNEQFF
TGTGCCAGCGCAAATGACAGGGGATGGAATGAGCAGTTCTTC
>TRBV29-1|-|-|TRBJ2-3
CSVGYTDTQYF
TGCAGCGTTGGCTATACAGATACGCAGTATTTT
>TRBV4-3|-|-|TRBJ2-7
CASSQELSYEQYF
TGCGCCAGCAGCCAAGAGCTCTCCTACGAGCAGTACTTC
>TRBV29-1|-|-|TRBJ1-2
CSVVLGQERGYTF
TGCAGCGTTGTCCTCGGTCAGGAGCGGGGCTACACCTTC
>TRBV29-1|-|-|TRBJ2-7
CSVRTVQAYEQYF
TGCAGCGTTCGGACAGTGCAAGCCTACGAGCAGTACTTC
>TRBV18|-|-|TRBJ2-2
CASSRGLDTGELFF
TGTGCCAGCTCACGAGGTCTAGACACCGGGGAGCTGTTTTTT
>TRBV7-9|TRBD1|-|TRBJ2-7
CASSFGTAYEQYF
TGTGCCAGCAGCTTCGGGACAGCCTACGAGCAGTACTTC
>TRBV7-9|-|-|TRBJ2-6
CASSLAAGVSGANVLTF
TGTGCCAGCAGCTTGGCCGCAGGGGTCTCTGGGGCCAACGTCCTGACTTTC
>TRBV30|TRBD1|-|TRBJ1-5
CAWSATGDAQPQHF
TGTGCCTGGAGTGCGACAGGGGACGCTCAGCCCCAGCATTTT
>TRBV2|TRBD2|-|TRBJ2-7
CASSEGGRELYEQYF
TGTGCCAGCAGTGAAGGTGGGCGGGAGCTCTACGAGCAGTACTTC
>TRBV19|TRBD1|-|TRBJ2-1
CASSIPDRSYNEQFF
TGTGCCAGTAGTATTCCGGACAGGTCCTACAATGAGCAGTTCTTC
>TRBV7-2|-|-|TRBJ1-5
CASSLDGQSRQLQHF
TGTGCCAGCAGCTTAGATGGGCAGTCTCGTCAGCTCCAGCATTTT
>TRBV10-3|TRBD2|-|TRBJ2-7
CAISESPAGPYEQYF
TGTGCCATCAGTGAGTCGCCAGCGGGGCCCTACGAGCAGTACTTC
>TRBV14|-|-|TRBJ1-2
CASSPDIPGYGYTF
TGTGCCAGCAGCCCGGACATCCCAGGGTATGGCTACACCTTC